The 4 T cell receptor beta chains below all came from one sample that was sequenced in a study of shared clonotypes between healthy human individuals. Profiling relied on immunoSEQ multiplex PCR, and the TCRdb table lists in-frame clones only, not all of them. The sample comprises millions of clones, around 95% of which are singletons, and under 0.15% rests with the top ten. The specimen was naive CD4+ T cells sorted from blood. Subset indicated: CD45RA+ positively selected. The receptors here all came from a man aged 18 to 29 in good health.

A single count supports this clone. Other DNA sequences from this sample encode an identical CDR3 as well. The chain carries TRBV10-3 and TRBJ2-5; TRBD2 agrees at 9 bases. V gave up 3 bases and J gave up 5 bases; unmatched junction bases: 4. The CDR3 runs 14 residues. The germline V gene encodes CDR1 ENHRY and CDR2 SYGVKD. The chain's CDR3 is CAISELAGGETQYF. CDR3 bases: TGTGCCATCAGTGAACTAGCGGGTGGGGAGACCCAGTACTTC.

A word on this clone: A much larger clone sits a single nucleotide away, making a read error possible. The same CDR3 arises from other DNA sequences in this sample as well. CDR3 in DNA: TGTGCCAGCTCACCAGCGAACACTGAAGCTTTCTTT. As protein: CASSPANTEAFF. V gene TRBV18 combines with J gene TRBJ1-1; D unclear. Germline CDR1 reads KGHSH; CDR2 reads LQKENI. This CDR3 region has 12 residues. Trimming stripped 2 bases from V and 1 base from J, with 2 bases between.

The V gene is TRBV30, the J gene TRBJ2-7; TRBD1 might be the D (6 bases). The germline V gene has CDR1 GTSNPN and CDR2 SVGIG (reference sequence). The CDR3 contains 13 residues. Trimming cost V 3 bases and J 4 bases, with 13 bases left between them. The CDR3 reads CAWSRDTVYEQYF. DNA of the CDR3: TGTGCCTGGAGCCGGGACACCGTGTACGAGCAGTACTTC.

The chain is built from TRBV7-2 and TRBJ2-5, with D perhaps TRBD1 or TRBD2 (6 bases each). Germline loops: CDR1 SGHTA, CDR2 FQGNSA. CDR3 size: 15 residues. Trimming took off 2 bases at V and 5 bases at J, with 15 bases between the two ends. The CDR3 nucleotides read TGTGCCAGCAGCTTAAGGGGGAGGAAAGAGGAGACCCAGTACTTC. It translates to CASSLRGRKEETQYF.